This is a list of T cell receptor beta chains from one sample in a study of shared clonotypes between healthy human individuals. Sequencing was performed with immunoSEQ multiplex PCR; in TCRdb, only in-frame clones are kept and a portion is missing. The sample lists roughly 2,500,000 clones; 80% to 95% were seen once. Sequencing was carried out using naive CD4+ T cells from PBMCs. These receptors all stem from a man younger than 35 in good health. Some clones in this sample may be carry-over from other donors' samples. Both conserved end residues are part of each CDR3. The D gene is left open where the match is weak. Expanded clones get a size class; other rows say once, few or many, or leave the size out.

j_call: TRBJ1-4
d_call: NA
clone_size: NA
v_call: TRBV4-3
cdr3_nt: TGCGCCAGCAGCCAAGACAGCGGGGCGGAAAAACTGTTTTTT
cdr3_aa: CASSQDSGAEKLFF

j_call: TRBJ1-2
d_call: NA
clone_size: NA
v_call: TRBV27
cdr3_nt: TGTGCCAGCAGTCCAACGGCCCCGCTAGGTTACACCTTC
cdr3_aa: CASSPTAPLGYTF

j_call: TRBJ1-3
d_call: NA
clone_size: NA
v_call: TRBV4-1
cdr3_nt: TGCGCCAGCAGCCAAGTGCGGATAACTGGAAACACCATATATTTT
cdr3_aa: CASSQVRITGNTIYF

j_call: TRBJ2-7
d_call: NA
clone_size: once
v_call: TRBV5-4
cdr3_nt: TGTGCCAGTCAGATCATGGAGGGGGCGGGCGAGCAGTACTTC
cdr3_aa: CASQIMEGAGEQYF

j_call: TRBJ1-5
d_call: NA
clone_size: NA
v_call: TRBV4-1
cdr3_nt: TGCGCCAGCAGCCAAGATCTAGGGGGTGGACAGCCCCAGCATTTT
cdr3_aa: CASSQDLGGGQPQHF

j_call: TRBJ2-3
d_call: NA
clone_size: NA
v_call: TRBV11-2
cdr3_nt: TGTGCCAGCAGCTTAGCGAACTTAGAAGGCCCGCAGTATTTT
cdr3_aa: CASSLANLEGPQYF

j_call: TRBJ2-7
d_call: TRBD2
clone_size: once
v_call: TRBV9
cdr3_nt: TGTGCCAGCAGCTCCCTTGGAAGGAGCGGGAGATACGAGCAGTACTTC
cdr3_aa: CASSSLGRSGRYEQYF

j_call: TRBJ1-2
d_call: TRBD1
clone_size: few
v_call: TRBV10-3
cdr3_nt: TGTGCCATCAGTGAGGACAGGGAGGGCTATGGCTACACCTTC
cdr3_aa: CAISEDREGYGYTF

j_call: TRBJ1-5
d_call: NA
clone_size: NA
v_call: TRBV2
cdr3_nt: TGTGCCAGCAGTGAGGAGAGCAGCGATCAGCCCCAGCATTTT
cdr3_aa: CASSEESSDQPQHF

j_call: TRBJ2-3
d_call: TRBD2
clone_size: once
v_call: TRBV15
cdr3_nt: TGTGCCACCAGCAGAGAAGTGCCTAGCGGGAGTAATCGTTTTTTT
cdr3_aa: CATSREVPSGSNRFF

j_call: TRBJ2-3
d_call: TRBD1
clone_size: NA
v_call: TRBV28
cdr3_nt: TGTGCCAGCAGGAATACAGGGGTAGATACGCAGTATTTT
cdr3_aa: CASRNTGVDTQYF

j_call: TRBJ2-7
d_call: NA
clone_size: NA
v_call: TRBV28
cdr3_nt: TGTGCCAGCAGTTTAAGCCGACAACTTTCCGGGCAGTACTTC
cdr3_aa: CASSLSRQLSGQYF

j_call: TRBJ1-2
d_call: NA
clone_size: NA
v_call: TRBV5-1
cdr3_nt: TGCGCCAGCAGCTTAAATAACCGCGACTATGGCTACACCTTC
cdr3_aa: CASSLNNRDYGYTF